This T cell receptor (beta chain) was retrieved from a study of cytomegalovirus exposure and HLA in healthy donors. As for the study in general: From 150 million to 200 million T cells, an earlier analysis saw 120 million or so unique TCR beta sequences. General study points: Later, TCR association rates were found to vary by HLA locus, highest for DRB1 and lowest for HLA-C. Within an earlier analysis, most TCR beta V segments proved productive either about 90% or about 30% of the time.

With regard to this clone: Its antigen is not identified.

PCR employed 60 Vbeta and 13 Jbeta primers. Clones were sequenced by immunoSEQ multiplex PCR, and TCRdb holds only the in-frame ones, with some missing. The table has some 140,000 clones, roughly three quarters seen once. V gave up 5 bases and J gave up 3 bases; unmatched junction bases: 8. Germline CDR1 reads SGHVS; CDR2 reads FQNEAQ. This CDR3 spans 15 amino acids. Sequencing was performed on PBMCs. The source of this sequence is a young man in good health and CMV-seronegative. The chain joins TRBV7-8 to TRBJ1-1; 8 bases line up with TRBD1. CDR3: CASSPAGTGYTEAFF. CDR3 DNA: TGTGCCAGCAGCCCCGCCGGGACAGGATACACTGAAGCTTTCTTT.